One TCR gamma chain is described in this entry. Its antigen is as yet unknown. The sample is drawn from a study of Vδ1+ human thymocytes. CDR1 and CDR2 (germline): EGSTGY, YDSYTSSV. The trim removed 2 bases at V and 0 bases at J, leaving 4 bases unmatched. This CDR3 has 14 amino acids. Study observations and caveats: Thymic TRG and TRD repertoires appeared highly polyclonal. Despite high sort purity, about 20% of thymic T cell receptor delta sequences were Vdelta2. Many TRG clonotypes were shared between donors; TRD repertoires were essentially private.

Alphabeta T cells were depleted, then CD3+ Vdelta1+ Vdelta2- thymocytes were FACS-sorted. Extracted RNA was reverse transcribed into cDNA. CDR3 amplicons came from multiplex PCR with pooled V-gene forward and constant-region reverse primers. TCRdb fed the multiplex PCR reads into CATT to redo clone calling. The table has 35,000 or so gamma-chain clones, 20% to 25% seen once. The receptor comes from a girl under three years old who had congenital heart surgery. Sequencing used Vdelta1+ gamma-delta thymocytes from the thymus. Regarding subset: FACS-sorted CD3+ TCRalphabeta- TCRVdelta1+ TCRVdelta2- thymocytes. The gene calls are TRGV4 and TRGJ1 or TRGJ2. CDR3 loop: CATWDATNYYKKLF. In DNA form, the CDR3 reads TGTGCCACCTGGGATGCCACGAATTATTATAAGAAACTCTTT.